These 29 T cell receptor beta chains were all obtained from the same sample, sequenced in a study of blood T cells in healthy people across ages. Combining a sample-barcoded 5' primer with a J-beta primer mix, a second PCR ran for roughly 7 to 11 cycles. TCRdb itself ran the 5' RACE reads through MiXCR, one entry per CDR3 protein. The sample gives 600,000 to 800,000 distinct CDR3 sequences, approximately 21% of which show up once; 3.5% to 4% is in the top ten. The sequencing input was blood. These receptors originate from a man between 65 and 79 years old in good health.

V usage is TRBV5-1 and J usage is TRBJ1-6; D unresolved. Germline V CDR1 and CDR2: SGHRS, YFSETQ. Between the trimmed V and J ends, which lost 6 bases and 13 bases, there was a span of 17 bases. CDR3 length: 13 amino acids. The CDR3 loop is CASNRDPIGPLHF. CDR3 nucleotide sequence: TGCGCCAGCAATCGGGATCCGATCGGTCCCCTCCACTTT.

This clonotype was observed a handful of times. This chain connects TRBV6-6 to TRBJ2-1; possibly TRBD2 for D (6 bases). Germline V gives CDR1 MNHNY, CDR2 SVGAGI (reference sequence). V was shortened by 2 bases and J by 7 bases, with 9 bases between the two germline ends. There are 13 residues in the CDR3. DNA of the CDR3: TGTGCCAGCAGTTACAGGCGGGATAATGAGCAGTTCTTC. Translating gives CASSYRRDNEQFF.

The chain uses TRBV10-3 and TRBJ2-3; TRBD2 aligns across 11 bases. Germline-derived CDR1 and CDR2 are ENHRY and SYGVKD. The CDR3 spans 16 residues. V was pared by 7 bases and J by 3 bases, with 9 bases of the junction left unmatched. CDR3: CAIKIAGGPSTDTQYF. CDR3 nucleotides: TGTGCCATCAAGATAGCGGGAGGGCCAAGTACAGATACGCAGTATTTT.

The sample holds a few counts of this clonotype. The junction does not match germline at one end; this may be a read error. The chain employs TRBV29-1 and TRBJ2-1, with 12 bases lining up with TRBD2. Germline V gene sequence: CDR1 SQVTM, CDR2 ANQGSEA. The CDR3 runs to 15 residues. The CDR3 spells CSAEPTSGSLNEQFF. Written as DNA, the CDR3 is TGCAGCGCTGAACCGACTAGCGGGAGCCTCAATGAGCAGTTCTTC.

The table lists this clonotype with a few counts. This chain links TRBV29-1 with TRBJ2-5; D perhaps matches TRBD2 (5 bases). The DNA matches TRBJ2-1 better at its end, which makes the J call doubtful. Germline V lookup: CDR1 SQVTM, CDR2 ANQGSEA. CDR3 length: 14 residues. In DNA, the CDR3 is TGCAGCGCCCGAGGAGGACGTAGGAGCAATGAGCAGTTCTTC. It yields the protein CSARGGRRSNEQFF.

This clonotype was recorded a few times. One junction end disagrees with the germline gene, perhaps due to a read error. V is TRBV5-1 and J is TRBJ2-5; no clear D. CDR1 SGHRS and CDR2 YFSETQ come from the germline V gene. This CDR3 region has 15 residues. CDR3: CASGFGNQFQETQYF. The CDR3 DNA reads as TGCGCCAGCGGCTTCGGTAACCAATTCCAAGAGACCCAGTACTTC.

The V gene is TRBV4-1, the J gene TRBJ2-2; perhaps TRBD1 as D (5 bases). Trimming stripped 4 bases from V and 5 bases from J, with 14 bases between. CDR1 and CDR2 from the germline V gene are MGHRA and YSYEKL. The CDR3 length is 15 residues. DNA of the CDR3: TGCGCCAGCAGCCTATCCCCAGGGTTGACCGGGGAGCTGTTTTTT. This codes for CASSLSPGLTGELFF.

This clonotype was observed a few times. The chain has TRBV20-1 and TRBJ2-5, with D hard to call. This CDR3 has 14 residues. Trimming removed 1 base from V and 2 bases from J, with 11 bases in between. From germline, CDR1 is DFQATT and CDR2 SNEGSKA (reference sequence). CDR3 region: CSARVGPVQETQYF. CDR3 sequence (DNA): TGCAGTGCTAGAGTTGGGCCGGTTCAAGAGACCCAGTACTTC.

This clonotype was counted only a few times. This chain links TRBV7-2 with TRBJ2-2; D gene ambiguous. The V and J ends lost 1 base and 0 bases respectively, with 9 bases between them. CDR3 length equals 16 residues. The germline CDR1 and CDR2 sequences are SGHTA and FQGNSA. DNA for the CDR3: TGTGCCAGCAGCTTAGTCGTCTCCGCGAACACCGGGGAGCTGTTTTTT. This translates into CASSLVVSANTGELFF.

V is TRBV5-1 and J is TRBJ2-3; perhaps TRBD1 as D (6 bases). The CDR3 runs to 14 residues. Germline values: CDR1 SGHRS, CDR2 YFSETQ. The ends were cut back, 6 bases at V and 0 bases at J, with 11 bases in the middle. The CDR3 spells CASMRDISTDTQYF. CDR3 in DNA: TGCGCCAGCATGAGGGACATCAGCACAGATACGCAGTATTTT.

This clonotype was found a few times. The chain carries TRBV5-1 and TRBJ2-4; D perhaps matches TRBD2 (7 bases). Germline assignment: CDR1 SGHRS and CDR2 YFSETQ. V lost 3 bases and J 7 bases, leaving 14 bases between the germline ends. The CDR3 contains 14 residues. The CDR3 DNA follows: TGCGCCAGCAGCTCGGAGGGGGGAGGGAACATTCAGTACTTC. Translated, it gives CASSSEGGGNIQYF.

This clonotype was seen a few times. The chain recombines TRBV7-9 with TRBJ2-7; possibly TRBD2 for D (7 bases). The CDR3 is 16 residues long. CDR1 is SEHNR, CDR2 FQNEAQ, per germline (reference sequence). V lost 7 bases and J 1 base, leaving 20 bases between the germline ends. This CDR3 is CASTWGGLGASYEQYF. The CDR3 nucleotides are TGTGCCAGCACCTGGGGGGGGCTAGGGGCATCCTACGAGCAGTACTTC.

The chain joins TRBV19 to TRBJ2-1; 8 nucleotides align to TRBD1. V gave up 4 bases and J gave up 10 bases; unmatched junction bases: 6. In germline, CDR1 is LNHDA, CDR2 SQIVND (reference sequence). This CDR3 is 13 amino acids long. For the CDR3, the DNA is TGTGCCAGTAGTAATGACAGGGGAGGAGAGCAGTTCTTC. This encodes CASSNDRGGEQFF.

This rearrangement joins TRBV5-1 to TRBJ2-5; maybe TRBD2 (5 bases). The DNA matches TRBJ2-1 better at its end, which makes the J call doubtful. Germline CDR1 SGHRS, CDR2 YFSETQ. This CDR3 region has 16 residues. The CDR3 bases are TGCGCCAGCAGCTTGGGTCTCCCTACTAGTATTGGTGAGCAGTTCTTC. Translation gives CASSLGLPTSIGEQFF.

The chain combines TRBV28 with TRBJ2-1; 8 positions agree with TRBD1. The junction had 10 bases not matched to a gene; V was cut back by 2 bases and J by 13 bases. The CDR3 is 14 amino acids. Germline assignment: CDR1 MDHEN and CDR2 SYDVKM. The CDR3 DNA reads TGTGCCAGCAGTTTAAGGCAGGGGGCGCTTTCCCAGTTCTTC. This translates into CASSLRQGALSQFF.

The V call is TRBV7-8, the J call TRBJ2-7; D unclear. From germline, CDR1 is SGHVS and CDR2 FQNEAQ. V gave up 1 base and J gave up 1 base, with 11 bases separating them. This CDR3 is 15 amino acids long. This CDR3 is CASSLVGTVSYEQYF. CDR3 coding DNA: TGTGCCAGCAGCTTAGTAGGTACCGTTTCCTACGAGCAGTACTTC.

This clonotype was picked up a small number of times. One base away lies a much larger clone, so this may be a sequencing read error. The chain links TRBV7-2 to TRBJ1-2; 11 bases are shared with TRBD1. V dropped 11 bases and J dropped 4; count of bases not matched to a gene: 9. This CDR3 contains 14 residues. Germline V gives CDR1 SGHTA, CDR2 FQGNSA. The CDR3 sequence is CAGTGQGAAYGYTF. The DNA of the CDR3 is TGTGCCGGCACCGGACAGGGGGCGGCCTATGGCTACACCTTC.

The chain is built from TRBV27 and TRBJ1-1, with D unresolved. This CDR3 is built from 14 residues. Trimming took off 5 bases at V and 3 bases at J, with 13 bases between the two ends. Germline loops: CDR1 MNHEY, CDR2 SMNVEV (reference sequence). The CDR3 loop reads CASSLGSRYTEAFF. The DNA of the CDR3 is TGTGCCAGCAGTCTAGGGAGTAGGTACACTGAAGCTTTCTTT.

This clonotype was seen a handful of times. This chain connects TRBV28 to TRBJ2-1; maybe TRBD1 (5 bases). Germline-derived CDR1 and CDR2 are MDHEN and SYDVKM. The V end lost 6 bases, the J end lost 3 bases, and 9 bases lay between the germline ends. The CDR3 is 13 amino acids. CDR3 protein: CASRGQDYNEQFF. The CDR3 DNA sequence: TGTGCCAGCAGGGGGCAGGACTACAATGAGCAGTTCTTC. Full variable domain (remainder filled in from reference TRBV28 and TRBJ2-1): DVKVTQSSRYLVKRTGEKVFLECVQDMDHENMFWYRQDPGLGLRLIYFSYDVKMKEKGDIPEGYSVSREKKERFSLILESASTNQTSMYLCASRGQDYNEQFFGPGTRLTVL.

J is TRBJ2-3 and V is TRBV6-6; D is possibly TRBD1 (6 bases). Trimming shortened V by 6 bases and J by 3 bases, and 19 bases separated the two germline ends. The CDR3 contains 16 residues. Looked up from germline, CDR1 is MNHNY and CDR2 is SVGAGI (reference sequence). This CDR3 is CASSRDRPEITDTQYF. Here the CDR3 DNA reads TGTGCCAGCAGCCGAGACAGGCCAGAAATAACAGATACGCAGTATTTT.

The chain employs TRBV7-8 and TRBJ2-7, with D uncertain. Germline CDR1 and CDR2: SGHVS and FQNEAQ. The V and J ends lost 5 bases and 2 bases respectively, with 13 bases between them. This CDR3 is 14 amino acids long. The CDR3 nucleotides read TGTGCCAGCAGCCCCGGGCGAATCACCTACGAGCAGTACTTC. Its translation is CASSPGRITYEQYF.

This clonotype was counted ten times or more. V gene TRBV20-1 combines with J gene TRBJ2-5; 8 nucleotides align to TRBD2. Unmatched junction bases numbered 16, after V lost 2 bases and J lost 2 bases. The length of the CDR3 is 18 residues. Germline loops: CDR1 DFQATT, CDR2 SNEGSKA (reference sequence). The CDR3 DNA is TGCAGTGCTAGAAACTGGGGGAGCATAGCGGGACCGCAAGAGACCCAGTACTTC. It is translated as CSARNWGSIAGPQETQYF.

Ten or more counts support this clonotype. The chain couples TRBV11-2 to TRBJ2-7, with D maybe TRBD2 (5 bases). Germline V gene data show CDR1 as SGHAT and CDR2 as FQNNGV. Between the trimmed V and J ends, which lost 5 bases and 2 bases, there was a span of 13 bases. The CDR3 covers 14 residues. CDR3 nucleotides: TGTGCCAGCAGCCCACTTGGAGGTACCTACGAGCAGTACTTC. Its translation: CASSPLGGTYEQYF.

This CDR3 is CASSLGRGRSGANVLTF. For the CDR3, the DNA is TGTGCCAGCAGTTTAGGCAGGGGCAGGTCTGGGGCCAACGTCCTGACTTTC. The chain recombines TRBV27 with TRBJ2-6; a possible D gene is TRBD1 (6 bases). The CDR3 is made up of 17 amino acids. With 2 bases removed from V and 1 base from J, the gap between germline ends came to 12 bases. Germline values: CDR1 MNHEY, CDR2 SMNVEV (reference sequence).

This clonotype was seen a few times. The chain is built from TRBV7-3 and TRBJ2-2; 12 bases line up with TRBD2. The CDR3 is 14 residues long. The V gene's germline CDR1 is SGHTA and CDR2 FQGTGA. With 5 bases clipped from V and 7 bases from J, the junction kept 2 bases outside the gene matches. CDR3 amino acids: CASSPTSGSGELFF. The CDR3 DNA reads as TGTGCCAGCAGCCCGACTAGCGGGAGCGGGGAGCTGTTTTTT.

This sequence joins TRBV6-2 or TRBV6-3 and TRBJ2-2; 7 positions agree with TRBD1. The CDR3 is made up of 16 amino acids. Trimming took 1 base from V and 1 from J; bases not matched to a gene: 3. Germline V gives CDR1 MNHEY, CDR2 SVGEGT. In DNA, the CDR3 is TGTGCCAGCAGTTACTACCGGGACAGGAACACCGGGGAGCTGTTTTTT. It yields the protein CASSYYRDRNTGELFF.

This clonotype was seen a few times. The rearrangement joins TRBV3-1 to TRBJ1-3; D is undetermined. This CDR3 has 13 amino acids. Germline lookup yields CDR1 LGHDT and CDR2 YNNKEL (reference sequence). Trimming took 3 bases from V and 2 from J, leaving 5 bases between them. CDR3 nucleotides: TGTGCCAGCAGCCACCGAGCTGGAAACACCATATATTTT. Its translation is CASSHRAGNTIYF.

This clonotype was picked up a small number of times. CDR3 amino acids: CASSYSQGAEAFF. For the CDR3, the DNA is TGTGCCAGCAGTTACTCCCAGGGCGCTGAAGCTTTCTTT. V and J are TRBV6-6 and TRBJ1-1; tentatively, D is TRBD1 (5 bases). CDR1 MNHNY and CDR2 SVGAGI come from the germline V gene (reference sequence). Trimming shortened V by 0 bases and J by 6 bases, and 8 bases separated the two germline ends. There are 13 residues in the CDR3.

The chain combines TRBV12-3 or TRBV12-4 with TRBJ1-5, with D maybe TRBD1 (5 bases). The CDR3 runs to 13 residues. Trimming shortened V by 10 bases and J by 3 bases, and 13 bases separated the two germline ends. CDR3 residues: CATRSGNNQPQHF. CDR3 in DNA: TGTGCCACCCGGTCAGGGAACAATCAGCCCCAGCATTTT.